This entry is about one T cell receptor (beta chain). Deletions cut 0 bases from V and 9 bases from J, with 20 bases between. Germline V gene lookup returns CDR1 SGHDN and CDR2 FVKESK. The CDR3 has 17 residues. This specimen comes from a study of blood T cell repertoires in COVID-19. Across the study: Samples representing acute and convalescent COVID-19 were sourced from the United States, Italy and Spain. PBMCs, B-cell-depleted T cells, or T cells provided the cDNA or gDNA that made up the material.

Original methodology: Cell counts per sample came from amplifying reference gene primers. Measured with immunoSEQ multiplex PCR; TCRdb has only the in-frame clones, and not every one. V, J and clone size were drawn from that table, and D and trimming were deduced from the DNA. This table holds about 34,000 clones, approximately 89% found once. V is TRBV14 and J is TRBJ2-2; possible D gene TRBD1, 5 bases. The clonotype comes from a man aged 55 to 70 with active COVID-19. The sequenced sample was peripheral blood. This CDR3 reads CASSQDNRQAKHRELFF. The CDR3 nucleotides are TGTGCCAGCAGCCAAGATAACAGGCAGGCTAAACATCGGGAGCTGTTTTTT.